Shown below are 18 T cell receptor beta chains from a single sample sequenced in a study of blood T cell repertoires in COVID-19. TCRdb's table, derived via immunoSEQ multiplex PCR, lists solely in-frame clones and lacks some. The sample comprises 9,500 to 11,000 clones, roughly 81% of which are singletons, and roughly 30% rests with the top ten. Source material: peripheral blood. The source is a man aged 45-65 years with active COVID-19.

J is TRBJ2-3 and V is TRBV9; TRBD2 matches 8 bases. The CDR3 totals 16 residues. Germline V gene lookup returns CDR1 SGDLS and CDR2 YYNGEE. With V trimmed by 0 bases and J by 1 base, 4 bases remained unmatched. DNA for the CDR3: TGTGCCAGCAGCGTAGCGGGAGGGCCTCGCACAGATACGCAGTATTTT. Translation: CASSVAGGPRTDTQYF.

This clone has just a few counts. The gene calls are TRBV19 and TRBJ2-1, with unresolved D. V was cut by 0 bases and J by 2 bases, with 17 bases left in between. This CDR3 region has 18 residues. Germline values: CDR1 LNHDA, CDR2 SQIVND (reference sequence). CDR3 DNA: TGTGCCAGTAGTATAGATCATGGCGGTAGCCGGCCCTACAATGAGCAGTTCTTC. Its translation is CASSIDHGGSRPYNEQFF.

For the CDR3, the DNA is TGTGCCAGCAGTATAGCGGGAGGCGAGCAGTACTTC. Protein sequence: CASSIAGGEQYF. The chain joins TRBV9 to TRBJ2-7; 10 nucleotides align to TRBD2. The CDR3 contains 12 residues. Germline V gene lookup returns CDR1 SGDLS and CDR2 YYNGEE. The J segment lost 6 bases and the V segment lost 5 bases, leaving 2 bases of the junction unmatched.

This clone was observed once. The rearrangement links TRBV9 to TRBJ1-3; 7 bases match TRBD1. Germline CDR1 reads SGDLS; CDR2 reads YYNGEE. The ends lost 0 bases at V and 3 bases at J; junction bases unmatched: 3. The length of the CDR3 is 15 residues. CDR3 in amino acids: CASSVAGGYGNTIYF. The CDR3 region has the DNA TGTGCCAGCAGCGTAGCAGGGGGATATGGAAACACCATATATTTT.

CDR3 region: CSVDPAGGPQDTQYF. The CDR3 nucleotides read TGCAGCGTCGACCCAGCGGGAGGGCCCCAAGATACGCAGTATTTT. The chain is built from TRBV29-1 and TRBJ2-3, with 10 bases identical to TRBD2. The CDR3 is made up of 15 amino acids. Losses at the gene ends were 6 bases for V and 5 bases for J; bases not matched to a gene: 11. CDR1 and CDR2 from the germline V gene are SQVTM and ANQGSEA.

In its sample, this clone ranks as medium-sized. The chain recombines TRBV18 with TRBJ2-3; 9 bases map to TRBD2. Per germline, CDR1 KGHSH and CDR2 LQKENI. The CDR3 is 15 residues long. V lost 3 bases and J lost 2; bases outside the gene matches: 3. In DNA, the CDR3 is TGTGCCAGCTCACCCCTAGCGGGAACCACAGATACGCAGTATTTT. Encoded protein: CASSPLAGTTDTQYF.

This chain links TRBV28 with TRBJ2-7; the match to TRBD1 covers 12 bases. Germline CDR1 MDHEN, CDR2 SYDVKM. The J segment lost 5 bases and the V segment lost 5 bases, leaving 10 bases of the junction unmatched. This CDR3 has 16 residues. The CDR3 DNA sequence: TGTGCCAGCAGTCGCCCGGGGACAGGGGGCAAGAACGAGCAGTACTTC. As protein: CASSRPGTGGKNEQYF. Together with reference TRBV28 and TRBJ2-7, the CDR3 gives the full variable domain: DVKVTQSSRYLVKRTGEKVFLECVQDMDHENMFWYRQDPGLGLRLIYFSYDVKMKEKGDIPEGYSVSREKKERFSLILESASTNQTSMYLCASSRPGTGGKNEQYFGPGTRLTVT.

On this clone itself: One junction end disagrees with the germline gene, perhaps due to a read error. The rearrangement uses TRBV18 and TRBJ2-2, with D tentatively TRBD2 (5 bases). The CDR3 consists of 15 residues. Germline CDR1 and CDR2: KGHSH and LQKENI. The DNA of the CDR3 is TGTGCCAGCTCACCACGAGACCTTGAACACCGGGGAGCTGTTTTT. This sequence encodes CASSPRDLEHRGAVF.

The gene calls are TRBV19 and TRBJ2-5; 8 positions agree with TRBD2. J was trimmed by 0 bases and V by 4 bases; bases with no gene match: 7. The CDR3 has 16 amino acids. The germline V gene has CDR1 LNHDA and CDR2 SQIVND (reference sequence). CDR3 protein: CASSTTSGLYQETQYF. The CDR3 bases are TGTGCCAGTAGTACCACTAGCGGACTGTACCAAGAGACCCAGTACTTC. The full variable domain, completed using reference TRBV19 and TRBJ2-5, is DGGITQSPKYLFRKEGQNVTLSCEQNLNHDAMYWYRQDPGQGLRLIYYSQIVNDFQKGDIAEGYSVSREKKESFPLTVTSAQKNPTAFYLCASSTTSGLYQETQYFGPGTRLLVL.

By sample share, this clone is large (0.1 to 1%). The sample has other DNA sequences that encode this CDR3 too. This CDR3 reads CASSQIPGQGDNEQFF. DNA of the CDR3: TGTGCCAGCAGCCAGATCCCCGGACAGGGGGACAATGAGCAGTTCTTC. The rearrangement links TRBV14 to TRBJ2-1; 10 bases match TRBD1. The germline V gene encodes CDR1 SGHDN and CDR2 FVKESK. The CDR3 loop spans 16 amino acids. The V and J ends lost 3 bases and 5 bases, in that order; junction bases with no gene match: 7.

This chain uses TRBV10-3 with TRBJ1-1, with D possibly TRBD1 on 5 matching bases. This CDR3 is 11 amino acids long. Germline CDR1 is ENHRY and CDR2 is SYGVKD. V was cut by 6 bases and J by 8 bases, with 10 bases left in between. In nucleotides, the CDR3 is TGTGCCATCAGAGACACAGGAGAAGCTTTCTTT. It is translated as CAIRDTGEAFF.

This chain connects TRBV3-1 (or the pseudogene TRBV3-2) to TRBJ2-7; 11 positions match TRBD2. The J segment lost 4 bases and the V segment lost 1 base, leaving 3 bases of the junction unmatched. The CDR3 extends over 15 amino acids. Looked up from germline, CDR1 is LGHDT and CDR2 is YNNKEL (reference sequence). The CDR3 DNA reads as TGTGCCAGCAGCCAAGTAGCGGGAGGGCAGTACGAGCAGTACTTC. Encoded protein: CASSQVAGGQYEQYF.

This clone has just one count. CDR3 coding DNA: TGTGCCAGTAGTATAAGCGGCGGGGGGCTCTACGAGCAGTACTTC. Translating it yields CASSISGGGLYEQYF. The J gene is TRBJ2-7, the V gene TRBV19; TRBD2 agrees at 8 bases. CDR1 and CDR2 (germline): LNHDA, SQIVND (reference sequence). This CDR3 is built from 15 residues. The J segment lost 3 bases and the V segment lost 2 bases, leaving 6 bases of the junction unmatched.

The chain recombines TRBV7-3 with TRBJ2-2; D perhaps matches TRBD1 (6 bases). V was trimmed by 5 bases and J by 1 base, leaving 8 bases between them. The germline V gene has CDR1 SGHTA and CDR2 FQGTGA. This CDR3 comprises 14 residues. CDR3 coding DNA: TGTGCCAGCAGCCCGGACAGGAACACCGGGGAGCTGTTTTTT. As protein: CASSPDRNTGELFF.

The chain links TRBV29-1 to TRBJ2-1; D unclear. The CDR3 is 14 residues long. V lost 6 bases to trimming and J lost 4 bases, with 16 bases between them. Germline V CDR1 and CDR2: SQVTM, ANQGSEA. The CDR3 sequence: CSVSTAIRYNEQFF. In nucleotides, the CDR3 is TGCAGCGTCTCAACCGCTATCCGGTACAATGAGCAGTTCTTC.

The chain employs TRBV6-5 and TRBJ1-2; TRBD1 aligns across 7 bases. The CDR3 has 15 residues. Germline V CDR1 and CDR2: MNHEY, SVGAGI. The J segment lost 1 base and the V segment lost 5 bases, leaving 7 bases of the junction unmatched. For the CDR3, the DNA is TGTGCCAGCAGTCCGCAGGGGGGATATAACTATGGCTACACCTTC. This encodes CASSPQGGYNYGYTF.

J is TRBJ2-7 and V is TRBV23-1, with D perhaps TRBD1 (6 bases). TRBV23-1 is flagged as an ORF with uncertain function. The CDR3 is 12 residues long. V was shortened by 6 bases and J by 6 bases, with 12 bases between the two germline ends. Written as DNA, the CDR3 is TGCGCCAGCAGCCATCAGGGGTCCGAGCAGTACTTC. Encoded protein: CASSHQGSEQYF.

This chain joins TRBV6-6 and TRBJ2-3; D perhaps matches TRBD1 (5 bases). Trimming pared 8 bases from V and 2 bases from J, leaving 11 bases between. Germline V gives CDR1 MNHNY, CDR2 SVGAGI (reference sequence). The CDR3 loop spans 13 amino acids. The DNA for the CDR3 is TGTGCCAGCGAGGCAGGGCTCACAGATACGCAGTATTTT. This translates into CASEAGLTDTQYF.